The 11 T cell receptor beta chains presented below share a single source sample, sequenced in a study of identical twins. One entry per CDR3 protein, called by TCRdb with MiXCR from the 5' RACE reads. In the table there are about 890,000 distinct CDR3 sequences, 9% to 15% of which are singletons. These records were also assigned to another study, of yellow fever vaccine responses in identical twins.

The sequenced sample consisted of PBMCs. The receptors come from a woman between 18 and 29 years old in good health.

This clonotype was detected a few times. CDR3 sequence: CASSFRQGSEAFF. The CDR3 region has the DNA TGTGCCAGCAGCTTCCGACAGGGCTCTGAAGCTTTCTTT. V gene TRBV7-9 combines with J gene TRBJ1-1, with 7 bases lining up with TRBD1. V shed 3 bases, J shed 6 bases, and the junction held 4 bases outside the gene matches. The CDR3 consists of 13 residues. The germline V gene has CDR1 SEHNR and CDR2 FQNEAQ (reference sequence). The full variable domain, its missing parts supplied by reference TRBV7-9 and TRBJ1-1, is DTGVSQNPRHKITKRGQNVTFRCDPISEHNRLYWYRQTLGQGPEFLTYFQNEAQLEKSRLLSDRFSAERPKGSFSTLEIQRTEQGDSAMYLCASSFRQGSEAFFGQGTRLTVV.

V is TRBV10-3 and J is TRBJ2-1; 14 bases line up with TRBD2. CDR3 size: 22 residues. Germline CDR1 ENHRY, CDR2 SYGVKD. V was clipped by 0 bases and J by 0 bases; unmatched bases: 13. CDR3 sequence: CAISESNPGTSGRSSSYNEQFF. The CDR3 bases are TGTGCCATCAGTGAGTCGAACCCCGGGACTAGCGGGAGAAGTAGCTCCTACAATGAGCAGTTCTTC.

This clonotype appeared many times. V usage is TRBV11-2 and J usage is TRBJ2-7; D remains ambiguous. The V and J ends lost 1 base and 2 bases respectively, with 3 bases between them. Germline CDR1 reads SGHAT; CDR2 reads FQNNGV. This CDR3 has 12 residues. DNA for the CDR3: TGTGCCAGCAGCTTAGGAACCTACGAGCAGTACGTC. Translating it yields CASSLGTYEQYV.

This clonotype appeared a few times. The genes are TRBV6-5 and TRBJ2-1; TRBD1 might be the D (5 bases). CDR3 size: 15 residues. Trimming cost V 2 bases and J 2 bases, with 10 bases left between them. Germline CDR1 and CDR2: MNHEY and SVGAGI. In DNA, the CDR3 is TGTGCCAGCAGTTACGGGCAGGGCCCCTACAATGAGCAGTTCTTC. It encodes CASSYGQGPYNEQFF.

The chain employs TRBV4-1 and TRBJ2-3; the match to TRBD1 covers 8 bases. The germline V gene has CDR1 MGHRA and CDR2 YSYEKL. The length of the CDR3 is 17 residues. Trimming removed 3 bases from V and 4 bases from J; junction bases left unmatched: 12. In DNA, the CDR3 is TGCGCCAGCAGCCAGGGAGACCGGGACAGGCGGGCAGATACGCAGTATTTT. Translated, it gives CASSQGDRDRRADTQYF.

This clonotype was counted only a few times. This rearrangement joins TRBV7-3 to TRBJ2-5; TRBD2 matches 10 bases. Germline V gene lookup returns CDR1 SGHTA and CDR2 FQGTGA. Trimming removed 5 bases from V and 2 bases from J; junction bases left unmatched: 5. The CDR3 spans 15 residues. CDR3 coding DNA: TGTGCCAGCAGCCCCGGGACTAGCGCACAAGAGACCCAGTACTTC. It codes for CASSPGTSAQETQYF.

This rearrangement joins TRBV7-9 to TRBJ2-1; 8 nucleotides agree with TRBD2. Germline V gives CDR1 SEHNR, CDR2 FQNEAQ (reference sequence). This CDR3 is built from 17 residues. Germline trimming cut 8 bases from V and 5 bases from J; bases unmatched to any gene: 17. The CDR3 protein is CASFTRGKAGADNEQFF. The CDR3 bases are TGTGCCAGCTTTACCCGGGGGAAAGCGGGAGCGGACAATGAGCAGTTCTTC.

In its sample, this clonotype was seen a few times. The chain uses TRBV4-1 and TRBJ2-5, with 10 bases identical to TRBD2. The CDR3 runs to 17 residues. V was clipped by 1 base and J by 0 bases; unmatched bases: 5. Per the germline V gene, CDR1 is MGHRA and CDR2 is YSYEKL. The CDR3 loop reads CASSQGLAGEYQETQYF. Here the CDR3 DNA reads TGCGCCAGCAGCCAAGGTCTAGCGGGGGAGTACCAAGAGACCCAGTACTTC.

V gene TRBV24-1 combines with J gene TRBJ2-1, with D unresolved. CDR1 KGHDR and CDR2 SFDVKD come from the germline V gene. Trimming pared 3 bases from V and 0 bases from J, leaving 14 bases between. The CDR3 sequence is 17 residues long. The CDR3 nucleotides are TGTGCCACCAGTGATCTAGGACCAGGCAGCTCCTACAATGAGCAGTTCTTC. Its protein is CATSDLGPGSSYNEQFF.

This chain connects TRBV6-1 to TRBJ1-1; D not certain. The V end lost 4 bases, the J end lost 3 bases, and 12 bases lay between the germline ends. This CDR3 comprises 14 residues. From germline, CDR1 is MNHNS and CDR2 SASEGT. CDR3 in DNA: TGTGCCAGCAGTGCGGGTTCTGTGTACACTGAAGCTTTCTTT. This gives the protein CASSAGSVYTEAFF.

This clonotype was seen a handful of times. V usage is TRBV5-1 and J usage is TRBJ2-1, with TRBD1 matching 7 bases. With 4 bases clipped from V and 4 bases from J, the junction kept 11 bases outside the gene matches. Germline CDR1 and CDR2: SGHRS and YFSETQ. CDR3 size: 16 residues. CDR3: CASSLHPTGSYNEQFF. DNA of the CDR3: TGCGCCAGCAGCCTGCACCCGACAGGGTCGTACAATGAGCAGTTCTTC.